One sample yielded the 12 T cell receptor beta chains listed below, sequenced in a study of blood T cell repertoires in COVID-19 (dated by TCRdb to the early 2020s). Receptor libraries were prepared by the immunoSEQ multiplex PCR assay. TCRdb holds this immuneACCESS table with in-frame rearrangements only. Some clones are missing; in checked studies, unresolved V genes explain under half, and the rest has no known cause. Recorded for this sample are around 250,000 clones; about 85% of them occurred a single time. Jointly, the top ten make up 6.6% of the sample. The sequenced sample was PBMCs or T cells enriched from blood (not recorded which). Every receptor here comes from a woman in her fifties or sixties who had been exposed to COVID-19.

This rearrangement joins TRBV12-5 to TRBJ2-1; no reliable D call. Germline-derived CDR1 and CDR2 are LGHNT and FRNRAP. Trimming cost V 1 base and J 2 bases, with 6 bases left between them. This CDR3 contains 14 residues. The CDR3 here is CASGLGVAYNEQFF. The CDR3, as DNA: TGTGCTAGTGGTTTGGGTGTCGCCTACAATGAGCAGTTCTTC. Complete variable domain (other parts from reference TRBV12-5 and TRBJ2-1): DARVTQTPRHKVTEMGQEVTMRCQPILGHNTVFWYRQTMMQGLELLAYFRNRAPLDDSGMPKDRFSAEMPDATLATLKIQPSEPRDSAVYFCASGLGVAYNEQFFGPGTRLTVL.

The J gene is TRBJ1-2, the V gene TRBV3-1 (or the pseudogene TRBV3-2), with D perhaps TRBD1 (6 bases). CDR1 and CDR2 (germline): LGHDT, YNNKEL (reference sequence). The V and J ends lost 2 bases and 6 bases respectively, with 10 bases between them. CDR3 length: 13 residues. The CDR3 bases are TGTGCCAGCAGCCAATTACAGGGTAATGGCTACACCTTC. Its translation: CASSQLQGNGYTF.

V usage is TRBV7-9 and J usage is TRBJ2-7, with D uncertain. Trimming removed 4 bases at V and 5 bases at J, with 6 bases between. The CDR3 has 11 residues. Germline-derived CDR1 and CDR2 are SEHNR and FQNEAQ (reference sequence). The CDR3 DNA follows: TGTGCCAGCAGCTCCTTAGACGAGCAGTACTTC. This gives the protein CASSSLDEQYF.

This clone appeared a few times. V is TRBV15 and J is TRBJ2-1; D is ambiguous. V was pared by 0 bases and J by 6 bases, with 6 bases between. Germline loops: CDR1 LNHNV, CDR2 YYDKDF (reference sequence). The CDR3 length is 13 residues. The CDR3 region has the DNA TGTGCCACCAGCAGAGATTACGGCAATGAGCAGTTCTTC. This gives the protein CATSRDYGNEQFF.

This clone has a single count. The CDR3 reads CSAWTGPGTEAFF. CDR3 nucleotide sequence: TGCAGCGCCTGGACAGGGCCAGGCACTGAAGCTTTCTTT. The chain carries TRBV29-1 and TRBJ1-1; 8 bases fit TRBD1. Germline CDR1 is SQVTM and CDR2 is ANQGSEA. With V trimmed by 7 bases and J by 4 bases, 8 bases remained unmatched. The CDR3 has 13 residues.

The chain uses TRBV6-1 and TRBJ1-5; possible D gene TRBD1, 5 bases. CDR1 is MNHNS, CDR2 SASEGT, per germline. V gave up 2 bases and J gave up 1 base, with 9 bases separating them. The CDR3 has 15 amino acids. As DNA, the CDR3 is TGTGCCAGCAGTGAAAGGGACTTAAGCAATCAGCCCCAGCATTTT. As protein: CASSERDLSNQPQHF.

The table lists this clone with a few counts. The V gene is TRBV4-2, the J gene TRBJ1-1, with D hard to call. In germline, CDR1 is LGHNA, CDR2 YNFKEQ. Trimming left V 2 bases short and J 7 bases short, with 11 bases between. This CDR3 has 13 residues. In nucleotides, the CDR3 is TGTGCCAGCAGCCAACCTGCGGGAGATGAAGCTTTCTTT. Encoded protein: CASSQPAGDEAFF.

This clone has a single count. The chain links TRBV6-2 or TRBV6-3 to TRBJ1-5; 10 bases fit TRBD1. The CDR3 has 14 residues. Germline V CDR1 and CDR2: MNHEY, SVGEGT. V shed 6 bases, J shed 9 bases, and the junction held 8 bases outside the gene matches. The CDR3 spells CASSPDRGFGPQHF. For the CDR3, the DNA is TGTGCCAGCAGCCCGGACAGGGGGTTTGGGCCCCAGCATTTT.

The chain uses TRBV18 and TRBJ1-5, with D uncertain. CDR3 length: 13 residues. Germline CDR1 KGHSH, CDR2 LQKENI. Trimming removed 6 bases at V and 9 bases at J, with 15 bases between. The CDR3 nucleotides are TGTGCCAGCTCCTCGATGCACCCCGGGCCCCAGCATTTT. Translation: CASSSMHPGPQHF.

The chain couples TRBV7-8 to TRBJ1-4; 10 bases agree with TRBD1. The CDR3 consists of 13 residues. Trimming removed 4 bases from V and 8 bases from J; junction bases left unmatched: 1. Germline lookup yields CDR1 SGHVS and CDR2 FQNEAQ. The DNA of the CDR3 is TGTGCCAGCAGCTCGGACAGGGGGGAAAAACTGTTTTTT. Its translation is CASSSDRGEKLFF. Full variable domain (rest looked up from reference TRBV7-8 and TRBJ1-4): GAGVSQSPRYKVAKRGQDVALRCDPISGHVSLFWYQQALGQGPEFLTYFQNEAQLDKSGLPSDRFFAERPEGSVSTLKIQRTQQEDSAVYLCASSSDRGEKLFFGSGTQLSVL.

CDR3 sequence: CASSAQGRGSYNEQFF. CDR3 nucleotides: TGTGCCAGCAGCGCGCAGGGGAGGGGTAGCTACAATGAGCAGTTCTTC. V gene TRBV5-5 combines with J gene TRBJ2-1; possibly TRBD2 for D (7 bases). V shed 4 bases and J shed 3 bases, with 17 bases lying between them. The CDR3 runs to 16 residues. Germline V gene sequence: CDR1 SGHKS, CDR2 YYEKEE (reference sequence).

About this clone itself: Its ends do not fully match the called genes, so a read error is possible. The rearrangement links TRBV9 to TRBJ1-2, with D possibly being TRBD1 (6 bases). Germline lookup yields CDR1 SGDLS and CDR2 YYNGEE. The CDR3 runs to 14 residues. The CDR3 spells CASSAEYGTPPPAF. DNA of the CDR3: TGTGCCAGCAGCGCAGAGTACGGGACACCTCCCCCGGCCTTC.